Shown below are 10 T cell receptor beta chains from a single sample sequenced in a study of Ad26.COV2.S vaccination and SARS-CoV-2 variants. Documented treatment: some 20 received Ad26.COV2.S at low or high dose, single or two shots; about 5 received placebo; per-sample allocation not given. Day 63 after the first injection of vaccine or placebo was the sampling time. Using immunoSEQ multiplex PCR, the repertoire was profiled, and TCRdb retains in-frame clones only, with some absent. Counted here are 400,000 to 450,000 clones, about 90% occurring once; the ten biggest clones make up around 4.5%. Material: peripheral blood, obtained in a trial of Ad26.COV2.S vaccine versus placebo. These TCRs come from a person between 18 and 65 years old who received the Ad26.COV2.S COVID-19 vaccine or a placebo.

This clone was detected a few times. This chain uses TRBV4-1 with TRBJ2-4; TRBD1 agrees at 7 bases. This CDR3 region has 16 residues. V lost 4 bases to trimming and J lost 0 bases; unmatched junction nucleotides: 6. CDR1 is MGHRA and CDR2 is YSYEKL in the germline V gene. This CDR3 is CASSPRDSLAKNIQYF. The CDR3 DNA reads TGCGCCAGCAGCCCAAGGGACAGCCTAGCCAAAAACATTCAGTACTTC.

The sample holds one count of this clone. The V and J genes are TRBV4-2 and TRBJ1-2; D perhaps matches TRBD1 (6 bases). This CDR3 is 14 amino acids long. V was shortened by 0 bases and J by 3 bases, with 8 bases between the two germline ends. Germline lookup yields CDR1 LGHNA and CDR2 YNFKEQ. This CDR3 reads CASSQERGHYGYTF. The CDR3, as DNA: TGTGCCAGCAGCCAAGAACGGGGGCACTATGGCTACACCTTC.

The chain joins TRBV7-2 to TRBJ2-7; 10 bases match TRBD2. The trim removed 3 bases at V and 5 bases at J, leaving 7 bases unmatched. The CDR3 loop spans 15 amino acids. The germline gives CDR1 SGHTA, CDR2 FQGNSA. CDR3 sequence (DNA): TGTGCCAGCAGCTTTTCTAGCGGGAGAGGGCACGAGCAGTACTTC. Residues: CASSFSSGRGHEQYF.

The CDR3 sequence: CASSDAGLAGWETQYF. The CDR3 DNA reads TGTGCCAGCAGTGATGCGGGACTAGCGGGATGGGAGACCCAGTACTTC. This chain connects TRBV2 to TRBJ2-5; the match to TRBD2 covers 13 bases. CDR1 is SNHLY and CDR2 is FYNNEI in the germline V gene. This CDR3 has 16 residues. J lost 5 bases, V lost 3 bases, and 6 bases had no gene match.

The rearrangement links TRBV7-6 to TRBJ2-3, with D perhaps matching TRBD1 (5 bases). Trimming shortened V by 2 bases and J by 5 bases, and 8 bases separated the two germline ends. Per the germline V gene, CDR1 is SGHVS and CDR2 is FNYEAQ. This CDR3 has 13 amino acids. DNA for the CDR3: TGTGCCAGCAGCTTACAGGGTGTAGATACGCAGTATTTT. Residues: CASSLQGVDTQYF.

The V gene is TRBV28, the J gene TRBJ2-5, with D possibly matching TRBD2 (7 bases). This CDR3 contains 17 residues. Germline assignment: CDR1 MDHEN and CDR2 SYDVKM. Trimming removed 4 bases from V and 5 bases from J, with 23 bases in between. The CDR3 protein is CASSWMEGGGSKETQYF. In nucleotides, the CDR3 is TGTGCCAGCAGTTGGATGGAAGGGGGGGGCAGTAAGGAGACCCAGTACTTC.

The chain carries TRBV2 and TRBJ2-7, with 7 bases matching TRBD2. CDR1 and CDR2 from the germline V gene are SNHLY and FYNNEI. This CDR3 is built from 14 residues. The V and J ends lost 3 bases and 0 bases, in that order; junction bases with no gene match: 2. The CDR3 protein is CASSDGRGSYEQYF. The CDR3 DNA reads TGTGCCAGCAGTGATGGGAGGGGCTCCTACGAGCAGTACTTC. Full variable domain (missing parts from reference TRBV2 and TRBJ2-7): EPEVTQTPSHQVTQMGQEVILRCVPISNHLYFYWYRQILGQKVEFLVSFYNNEISEKSEIFDDQFSVERPDGSNFTLKIRSTKLEDSAMYFCASSDGRGSYEQYFGPGTRLTVT.

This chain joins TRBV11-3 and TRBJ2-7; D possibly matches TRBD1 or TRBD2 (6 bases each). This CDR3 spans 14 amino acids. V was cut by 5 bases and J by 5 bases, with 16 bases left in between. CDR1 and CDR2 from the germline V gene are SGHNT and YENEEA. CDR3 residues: CASSPRGGNHEQYF. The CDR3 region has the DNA TGTGCCAGCAGCCCGAGAGGGGGGAACCACGAGCAGTACTTC.

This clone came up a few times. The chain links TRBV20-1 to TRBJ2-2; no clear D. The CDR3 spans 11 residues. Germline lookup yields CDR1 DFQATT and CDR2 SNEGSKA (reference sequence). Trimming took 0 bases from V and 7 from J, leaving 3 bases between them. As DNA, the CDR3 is TGCAGTGCTAGAGATAGCGGGGAGCTGTTTTTT. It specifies CSARDSGELFF.

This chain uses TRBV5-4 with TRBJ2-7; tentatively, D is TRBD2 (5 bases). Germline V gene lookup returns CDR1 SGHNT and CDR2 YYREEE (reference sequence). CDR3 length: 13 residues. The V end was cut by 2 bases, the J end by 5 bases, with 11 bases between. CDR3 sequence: CASSFGLANEQYF. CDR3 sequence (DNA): TGTGCCAGCAGCTTTGGGCTAGCAAACGAGCAGTACTTC.